The source of this TCR beta chain is a study of shared clonotypes between healthy human individuals. Some clones are missing from TCRdb's copy, which holds only in-frame ones; the method was immunoSEQ multiplex PCR. The sample shows roughly 500,000 clones, almost 97% of them seen only once. This CDR3 has 14 residues. V lost 0 bases and J lost 0, with 7 bases in between. Per the germline V gene, CDR1 is SGHRS and CDR2 is YFSETQ. Sequences were obtained from naive CD4+ T cells sorted from blood. Subset defined: CD45RA+ positively selected. The origin of this receptor is a woman aged 25 to 39 in good health. V usage is TRBV5-1 and J usage is TRBJ2-7; D uncertain. CDR3 nucleotide sequence: TGCGCCAGCAGCTTGGGTCCCACCTCCTACGAGCAGTACTTC. It codes for CASSLGPTSYEQYF.